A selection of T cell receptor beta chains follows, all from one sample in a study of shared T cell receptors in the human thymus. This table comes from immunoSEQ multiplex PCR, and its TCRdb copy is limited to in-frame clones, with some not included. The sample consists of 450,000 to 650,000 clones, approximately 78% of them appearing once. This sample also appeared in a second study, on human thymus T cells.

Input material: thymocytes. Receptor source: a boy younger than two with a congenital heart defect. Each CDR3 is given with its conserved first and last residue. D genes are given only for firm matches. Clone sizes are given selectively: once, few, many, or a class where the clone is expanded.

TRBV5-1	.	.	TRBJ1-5	CASSPDGEEGNQPQHF	TGCGCCAGCAGCCCGGACGGGGAGGAGGGCAATCAGCCCCAGCATTTT
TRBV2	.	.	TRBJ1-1	CASSGGGSNTEAFF	TGTGCCAGCAGCGGGGGGGGGAGCAACACTGAAGCTTTCTTT
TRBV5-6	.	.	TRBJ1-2	CASSRLKVTPSYGYTF	TGTGCCAGCAGCCGGCTCAAAGTTACCCCTAGCTATGGCTACACCTTC
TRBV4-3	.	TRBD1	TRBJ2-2	CASSHQGPRQGTNTGELFF	TGCGCCAGCAGCCACCAGGGCCCCCGACAGGGGACGAACACCGGGGAGCTGTTTTTT
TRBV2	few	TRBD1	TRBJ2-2	CASSDFRGKVGELFF	TGTGCCAGCAGTGATTTCAGGGGGAAAGTTGGGGAGCTGTTTTTT
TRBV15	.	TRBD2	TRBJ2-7	CATSRLAGGPYEQYF	TGTGCCACCAGCAGATTAGCGGGAGGGCCCTACGAGCAGTACTTC
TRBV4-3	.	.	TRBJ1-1	CASRIRTVKNTEAFF	TGCGCCAGCCGCATAAGGACAGTGAAGAACACTGAAGCTTTCTTT
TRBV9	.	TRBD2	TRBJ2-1	CASSAPGTSGRAYNEQFF	TGTGCCAGCAGCGCCCCCGGGACTAGCGGGAGGGCCTACAATGAGCAGTTCTTC
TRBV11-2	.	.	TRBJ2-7	CASSLGFDEQYF	TGTGCCAGCAGCCTCGGTTTTGACGAGCAGTACTTC
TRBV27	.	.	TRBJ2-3	CASSLSRSIATDTQYF	TGTGCCAGCAGTTTAAGTCGGTCCATAGCCACAGATACGCAGTATTTT
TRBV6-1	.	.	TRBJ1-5	CASSDRKAGGQPQHF	TGTGCCAGCAGTGATCGCAAGGCCGGAGGACAGCCCCAGCATTTT
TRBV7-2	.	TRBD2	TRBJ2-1	CASSLAVRASGSYEQFF	TGTGCCAGCAGCTTAGCGGTTCGGGCTAGCGGGAGTTATGAGCAGTTCTTC
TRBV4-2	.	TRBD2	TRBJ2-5	CASSQWDGRGKTQYF	TGTGCCAGCAGCCAATGGGACGGGAGGGGAAAGACCCAGTACTTC
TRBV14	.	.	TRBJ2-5	CASSQENRWYGETQYF	TGTGCCAGCAGCCAAGAGAACAGGTGGTATGGCGAGACCCAGTACTTC
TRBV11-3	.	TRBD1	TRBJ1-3	CASSLYPVPRDRSGNTIYF	TGTGCCAGCAGCTTATACCCCGTGCCTCGGGACAGGTCTGGAAACACCATATATTTT